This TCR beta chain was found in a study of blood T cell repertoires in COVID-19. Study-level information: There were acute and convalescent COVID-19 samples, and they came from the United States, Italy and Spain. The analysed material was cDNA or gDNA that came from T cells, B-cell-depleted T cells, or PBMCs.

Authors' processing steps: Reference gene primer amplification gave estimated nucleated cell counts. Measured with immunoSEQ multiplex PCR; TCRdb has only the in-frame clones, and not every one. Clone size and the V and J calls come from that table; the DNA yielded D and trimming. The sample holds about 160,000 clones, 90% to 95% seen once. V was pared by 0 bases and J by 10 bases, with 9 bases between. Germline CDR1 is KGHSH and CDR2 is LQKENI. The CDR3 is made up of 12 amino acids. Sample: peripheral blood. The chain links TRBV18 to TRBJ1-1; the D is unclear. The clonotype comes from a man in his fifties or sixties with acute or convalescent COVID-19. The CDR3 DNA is TGTGCCAGCTCACCACCAACTGGCGGAGCTTTCTTT. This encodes CASSPPTGGAFF.